This TCR beta chain was sequenced in a study of tumour-infiltrating T cells in Burkitt lymphoma (dated by TCRdb to 2020 to 2022). About the full investigation: Clinical outcome was correlated with TCR repertoire data, and overall and progression-free survival were found to be predicted by productive clonality independently of established prognosticators, including age at diagnosis.

For this clone: There is no known antigen for this receptor. Nothing much larger sits one base from this clone, and base qualities are not available.

Libraries were prepared through the immunoSEQ multiplex PCR assay. TCRdb took over this immuneACCESS table, retaining in-frame rearrangements with V and J assigned. Such tables are incomplete; in checked studies, under half of the missing clones stem from an unresolved V gene, and the remainder is unexplained. The sample data list 11,000 to 15,000 clones, and around a third of these were observed just once. The ten largest make up more than 5.5% of the sample. V gives up 0 bases and J gives up 4 bases, and the segment between their germline ends measures 3 bases. CDR1 LNHNV and CDR2 YYDKDF were looked up in the germline V gene (reference sequence). The cysteine opens and the phenylalanine closes a CDR3 of 12 amino acids. The kept DNA is CDR3 alone, 36 bases in frame from the first base.

The clonotype comes from a human donor with diffuse large B-cell lymphoma. Sample: tumor tissue. The chain is encoded by TRBV15 joined to TRBJ1-1; the D gene identity is not certain. The CDR3 protein is CATSRDGTEAFF. The DNA sequence is TGTGCCACCAGCAGAGATGGCACTGAAGCTTTCTTT.